This T cell receptor (beta chain) was documented in a study of blood T cell repertoires in COVID-19. On the study more broadly: Sites across the United States, Italy and Spain contributed samples from acute and convalescent COVID-19.

Assay used: immunoSEQ multiplex PCR; TCRdb lists only in-frame clones, some missing. The sample holds 52,000 or so clones, 78% seen once. This CDR3 region has 14 residues. The sequenced material came from peripheral blood. This chain links TRBV21-1 with TRBJ1-1; TRBD1 is the table's D call and was not checked against the DNA. TRBV21-1 is a pseudogene. This TCR was sampled from a human donor in a cohort sampled during active COVID-19. The CDR3 nucleotides read TGTGCCAGCAGCACCAGGGGCAGGGACACTGAAGCTTTCTTT. As protein: CASSTRGRDTEAFF.